This record looks at one T cell receptor beta chain sequence and its context. The naive CD8 population came from CD45RO-negative cells selected for CCR7, without terminally differentiated effector memory CD45RA+ cells. The sample belongs to a study of shared clonotypes between healthy human individuals. TCRdb keeps only in-frame clones here, not all; method: immunoSEQ multiplex PCR. The sample shows 2 million to 2.5 million clones, under 95% of them seen only once. With 5 bases removed from V and 7 bases from J, the gap between germline ends came to 14 bases. This CDR3 is 13 amino acids long. Germline assignment: CDR1 MDHEN and CDR2 SYDVKM.

The TCR comes from a man between 18 and 29 years old in good health. Some clones in this sample may be carry-over from other donors' samples. The chain is built from TRBV28 and TRBJ1-2; D is perhaps TRBD1 (5 bases). Sequenced material: naive CD8+ T cells from PBMCs. The DNA of the CDR3 is TGTGCCAGCAGTATCGGTGAGGGACCTGGCTACACCTTC. As protein: CASSIGEGPGYTF.